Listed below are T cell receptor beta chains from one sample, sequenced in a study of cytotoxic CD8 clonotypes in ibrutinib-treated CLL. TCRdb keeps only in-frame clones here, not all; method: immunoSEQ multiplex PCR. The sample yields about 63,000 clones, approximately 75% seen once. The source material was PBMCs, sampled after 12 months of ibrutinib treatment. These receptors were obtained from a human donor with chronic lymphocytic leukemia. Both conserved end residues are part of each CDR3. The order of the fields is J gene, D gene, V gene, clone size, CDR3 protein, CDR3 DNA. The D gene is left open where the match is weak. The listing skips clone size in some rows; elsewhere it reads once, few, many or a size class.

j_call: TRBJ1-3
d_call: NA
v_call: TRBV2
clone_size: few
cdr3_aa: CASSREASSGNTIYF
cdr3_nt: TGTGCCAGCTCGAGGGAGGCCTCCTCTGGAAACACCATATATTTT

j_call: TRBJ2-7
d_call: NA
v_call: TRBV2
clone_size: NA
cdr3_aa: CASSRRAPEQYF
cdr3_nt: TGTGCCAGCAGTAGGAGGGCCCCCGAGCAGTACTTC

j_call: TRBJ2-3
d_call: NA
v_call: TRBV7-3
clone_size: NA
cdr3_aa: CASSFDGNADTQYF
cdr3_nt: TGTGCCAGCAGCTTTGATGGGAACGCAGATACGCAGTATTTT

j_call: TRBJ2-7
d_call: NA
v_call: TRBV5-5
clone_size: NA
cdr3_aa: CASSLIDEQYF
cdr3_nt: TGTGCCAGCAGCTTAATCGACGAGCAGTACTTC

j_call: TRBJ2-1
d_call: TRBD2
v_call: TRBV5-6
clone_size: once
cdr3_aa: CASSSEGLAISYNEQFF
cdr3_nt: TGTGCCAGCAGCTCCGAGGGACTAGCGATCTCCTACAATGAGCAGTTCTTC

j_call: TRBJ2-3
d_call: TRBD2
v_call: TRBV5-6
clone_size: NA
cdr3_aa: CASSQTSGVTDTQYF
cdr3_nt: TGTGCCAGCAGCCAAACTAGCGGGGTCACAGATACGCAGTATTTT

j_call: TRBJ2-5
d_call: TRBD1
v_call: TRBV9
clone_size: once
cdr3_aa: CASSVGTGLETQYF
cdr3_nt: TGTGCCAGCAGCGTAGGGACAGGGTTAGAGACCCAGTACTTC

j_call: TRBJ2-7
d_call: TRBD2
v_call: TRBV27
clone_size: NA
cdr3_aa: CASSTSGRGAEQYF
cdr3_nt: TGTGCCAGCAGCACTAGCGGGAGGGGCGCCGAGCAGTACTTC

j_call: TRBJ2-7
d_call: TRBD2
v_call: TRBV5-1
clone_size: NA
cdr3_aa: CASSVAGGHTYEQYF
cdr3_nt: TGCGCCAGCAGCGTTGCGGGAGGGCATACCTACGAGCAGTACTTC

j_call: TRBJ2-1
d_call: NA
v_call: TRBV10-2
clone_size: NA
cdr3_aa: CASRDPVNEQFF
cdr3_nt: TGCGCCAGCAGGGACCCGGTAAATGAGCAGTTCTTC

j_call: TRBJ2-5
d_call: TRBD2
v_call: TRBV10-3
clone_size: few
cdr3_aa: CAISEPGLAGGRETQYF
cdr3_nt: TGTGCCATCAGTGAGCCGGGACTAGCGGGAGGGAGGGAGACCCAGTACTTC

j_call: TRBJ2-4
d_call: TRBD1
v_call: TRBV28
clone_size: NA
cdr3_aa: CASSATGGAAKNIQYF
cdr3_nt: TGTGCCAGCAGTGCCACAGGGGGCGCGGCCAAAAACATTCAGTACTTC

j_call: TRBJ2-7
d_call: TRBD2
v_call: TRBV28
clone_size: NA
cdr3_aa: CATTPGGSREQYF
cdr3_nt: TGTGCCACCACTCCGGGAGGTAGTCGCGAGCAGTACTTC

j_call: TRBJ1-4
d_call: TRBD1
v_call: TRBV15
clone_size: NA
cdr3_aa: CATSRSPGGIGKLFF
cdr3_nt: TGTGCCACCAGCAGGTCCCCAGGGGGAATCGGAAAACTGTTTTTT

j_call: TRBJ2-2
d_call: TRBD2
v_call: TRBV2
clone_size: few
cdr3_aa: CASRLAGRLNTGELFF
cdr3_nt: TGTGCCAGCAGACTAGCGGGAAGATTGAACACCGGGGAGCTGTTTTTT

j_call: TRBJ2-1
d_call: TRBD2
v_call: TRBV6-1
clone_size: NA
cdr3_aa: CASLAGVEQFF
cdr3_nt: TGTGCCAGCTTAGCGGGAGTTGAGCAGTTCTTC

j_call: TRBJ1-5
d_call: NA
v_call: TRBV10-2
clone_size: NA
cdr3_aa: CASSEKGWSNQPQHF
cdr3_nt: TGCGCCAGCAGTGAGAAGGGGTGGAGCAATCAGCCCCAGCATTTT

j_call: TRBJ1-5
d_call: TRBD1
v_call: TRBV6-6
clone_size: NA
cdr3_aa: CASSLQGAWQPQHF
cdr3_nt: TGTGCCAGCAGCCTACAGGGGGCATGGCAGCCCCAGCATTTT

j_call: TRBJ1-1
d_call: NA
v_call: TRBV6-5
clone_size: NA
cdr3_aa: CASREPGRETEAFF
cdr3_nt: TGTGCCAGCAGAGAACCGGGACGGGAGACTGAAGCTTTCTTT

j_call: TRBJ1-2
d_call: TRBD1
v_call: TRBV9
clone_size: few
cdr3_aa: CASSPDRGGYTF
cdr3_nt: TGTGCCAGCAGCCCGGACAGGGGCGGCTACACCTTC

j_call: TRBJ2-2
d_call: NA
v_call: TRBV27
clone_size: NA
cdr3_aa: CASSPQNTGELFF
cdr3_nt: TGTGCCAGCAGCCCACAGAACACCGGGGAGCTGTTTTTT

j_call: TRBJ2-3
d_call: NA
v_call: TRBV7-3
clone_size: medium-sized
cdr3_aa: CASSVRQAITDTQYF
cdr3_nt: TGTGCCAGCAGCGTTAGACAGGCGATCACAGATACGCAGTATTTT

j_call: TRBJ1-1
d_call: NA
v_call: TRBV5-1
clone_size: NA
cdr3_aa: CASSFGSRVATEAFF
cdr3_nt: TGCGCCAGCAGCTTTGGATCCAGGGTTGCCACTGAAGCTTTCTTT

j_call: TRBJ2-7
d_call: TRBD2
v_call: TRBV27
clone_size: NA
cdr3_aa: CASSKEARGSWAPYSYEQYF
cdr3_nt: TGTGCCAGCAGTAAAGAAGCTCGCGGGAGCTGGGCCCCATACTCCTACGAGCAGTACTTC

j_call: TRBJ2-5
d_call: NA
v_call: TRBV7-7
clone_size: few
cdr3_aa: CASSLRLQETQYF
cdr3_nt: TGTGCTAGCAGCTTACGGCTCCAAGAGACCCAGTACTTC

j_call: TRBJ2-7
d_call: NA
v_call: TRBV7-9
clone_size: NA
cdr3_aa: CASSPGQPSYEQYF
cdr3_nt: TGTGCCAGCAGCCCAGGACAGCCATCCTACGAGCAGTACTTC

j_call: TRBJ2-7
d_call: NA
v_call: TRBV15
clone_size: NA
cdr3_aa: CATSRDLTLLGGSYEQYF
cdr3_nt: TGTGCCACCAGCAGAGATCTTACCTTGCTTGGAGGGTCCTACGAGCAGTACTTC

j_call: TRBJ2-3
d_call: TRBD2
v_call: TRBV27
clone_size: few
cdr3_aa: CASSRLAGTDTQYF
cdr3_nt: TGTGCCAGCAGTAGGCTAGCGGGCACAGATACGCAGTATTTT

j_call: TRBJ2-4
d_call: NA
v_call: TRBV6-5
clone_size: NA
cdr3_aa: CASSPLRLAKNIQYF
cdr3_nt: TGTGCCAGCAGTCCCCTGAGGCTAGCCAAAAACATTCAGTACTTC

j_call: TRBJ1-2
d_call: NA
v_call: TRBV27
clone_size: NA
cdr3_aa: CASSLWGPVTNNYGYTF
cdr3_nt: TGTGCCAGCAGTTTATGGGGTCCGGTTACAAATAACTATGGCTACACCTTC

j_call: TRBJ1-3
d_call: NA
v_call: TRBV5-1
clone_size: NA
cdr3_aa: CASSGTTGFPGNTIYF
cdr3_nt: TGCGCCAGCAGCGGAACAACAGGGTTCCCTGGAAACACCATATATTTT

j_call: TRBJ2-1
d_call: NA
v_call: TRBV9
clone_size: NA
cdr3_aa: CASSSTRGYNEQFF
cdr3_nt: TGTGCCAGCAGCTCAACAAGGGGGTACAATGAGCAGTTCTTC

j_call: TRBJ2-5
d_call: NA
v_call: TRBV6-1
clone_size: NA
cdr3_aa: CASTRQTLETQYF
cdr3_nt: TGTGCCAGCACCCGACAGACCTTGGAGACCCAGTACTTC

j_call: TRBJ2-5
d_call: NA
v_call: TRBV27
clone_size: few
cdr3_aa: CASSPRGRAETQYF
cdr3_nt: TGTGCCAGCAGCCCCAGGGGACGGGCGGAGACCCAGTACTTC

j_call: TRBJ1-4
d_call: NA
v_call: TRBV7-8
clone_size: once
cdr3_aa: CASSAVGRIATNEKLFF
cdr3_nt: TGTGCCAGCAGCGCCGTCGGCAGGATTGCAACTAATGAAAAACTGTTTTTT

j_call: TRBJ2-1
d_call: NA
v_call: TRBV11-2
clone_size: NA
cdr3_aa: CASSLAHLPSLRQFF
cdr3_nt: TGTGCCAGCAGCTTAGCCCACCTCCCCAGCCTTCGGCAGTTCTTC

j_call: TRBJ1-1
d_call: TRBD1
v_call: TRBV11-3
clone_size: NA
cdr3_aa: CASSLGQGASEAFF
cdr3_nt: TGTGCCAGCAGCTTGGGACAGGGGGCCTCTGAAGCTTTCTTT

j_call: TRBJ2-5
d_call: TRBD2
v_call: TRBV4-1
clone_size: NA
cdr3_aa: CASSQDWGSGRGVQETQYF
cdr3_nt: TGCGCCAGCAGCCAAGATTGGGGTAGCGGGAGGGGGGTCCAAGAGACCCAGTACTTC

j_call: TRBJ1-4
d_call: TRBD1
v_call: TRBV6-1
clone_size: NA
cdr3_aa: CASSNTGGAGEKLFF
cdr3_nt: TGTGCCAGCAGTAACACAGGGGGCGCAGGTGAAAAACTGTTTTTT

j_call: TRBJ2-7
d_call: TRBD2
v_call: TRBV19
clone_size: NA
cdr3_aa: CASSISSGYEQYF
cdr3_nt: TGTGCCAGTAGTATCTCTAGCGGCTACGAGCAGTACTTC

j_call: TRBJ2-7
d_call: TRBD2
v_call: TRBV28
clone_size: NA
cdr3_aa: CASSLGGPREGEQYF
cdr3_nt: TGTGCCAGCAGTTTAGGCGGTCCCAGGGAGGGCGAGCAGTACTTC

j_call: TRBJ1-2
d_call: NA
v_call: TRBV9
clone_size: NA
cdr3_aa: CASSVEGGANYGYTF
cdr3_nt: TGTGCCAGCAGCGTAGAGGGGGGAGCCAACTATGGCTACACCTTC

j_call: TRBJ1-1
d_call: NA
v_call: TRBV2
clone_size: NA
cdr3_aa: CASSVRPDTEAFF
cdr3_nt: TGTGCCAGCAGTGTTCGACCGGACACTGAAGCTTTCTTT

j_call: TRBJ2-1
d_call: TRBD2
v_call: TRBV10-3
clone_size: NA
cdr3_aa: CATLGRTTSGRAPDEQFF
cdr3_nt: TGTGCCACCCTTGGCAGGACCACTAGCGGGAGGGCCCCGGATGAGCAGTTCTTC

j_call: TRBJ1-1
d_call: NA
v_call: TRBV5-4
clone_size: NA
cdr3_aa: CASRSSGGNTEAFF
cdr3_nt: TGTGCCAGCAGGTCGTCGGGAGGGAACACTGAAGCTTTCTTT

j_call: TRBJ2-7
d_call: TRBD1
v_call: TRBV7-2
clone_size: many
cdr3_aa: CASSLRQGAYEQYF
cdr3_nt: TGTGCCAGCAGCTTAAGGCAGGGGGCTTACGAGCAGTACTTC

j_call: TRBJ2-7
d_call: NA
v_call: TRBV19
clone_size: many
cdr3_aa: CASSRTVSYEQYF
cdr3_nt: TGTGCCAGTAGTAGGACGGTATCCTACGAGCAGTACTTC

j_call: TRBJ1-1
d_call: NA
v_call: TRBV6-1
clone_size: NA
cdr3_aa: CASGYQAQAGTEAFF
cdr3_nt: TGTGCCAGCGGCTACCAGGCCCAGGCGGGCACTGAAGCTTTCTTT

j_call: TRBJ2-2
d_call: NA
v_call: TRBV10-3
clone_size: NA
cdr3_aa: CAISESTDSNTGELFF
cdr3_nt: TGTGCCATCAGTGAGTCGACTGACTCGAACACCGGGGAGCTGTTTTTT

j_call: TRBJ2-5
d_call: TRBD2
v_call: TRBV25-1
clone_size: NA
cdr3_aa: CASSNSGRAETQYF
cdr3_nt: TGTGCCAGCAGTAATAGCGGGAGGGCAGAGACCCAGTACTTC

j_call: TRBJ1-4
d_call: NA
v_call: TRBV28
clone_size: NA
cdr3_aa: CASGVWEKLFF
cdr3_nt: TGTGCCAGCGGGGTATGGGAAAAACTGTTTTTT

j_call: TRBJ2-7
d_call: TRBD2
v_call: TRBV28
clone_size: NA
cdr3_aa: CASSPPSGGTYEQYF
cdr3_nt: TGTGCCAGCAGTCCCCCAAGCGGGGGTACCTACGAGCAGTACTTC

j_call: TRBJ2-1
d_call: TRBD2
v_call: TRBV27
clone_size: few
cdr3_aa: CASSSSGATYNEQFF
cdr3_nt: TGTGCCAGCAGTTCCAGCGGGGCTACCTACAATGAGCAGTTCTTC

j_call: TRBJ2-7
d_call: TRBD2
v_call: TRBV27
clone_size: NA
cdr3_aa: CASSLSGLAGAEQYF
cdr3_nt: TGTGCCAGCAGTTTATCTGGCCTAGCGGGAGCCGAGCAGTACTTC